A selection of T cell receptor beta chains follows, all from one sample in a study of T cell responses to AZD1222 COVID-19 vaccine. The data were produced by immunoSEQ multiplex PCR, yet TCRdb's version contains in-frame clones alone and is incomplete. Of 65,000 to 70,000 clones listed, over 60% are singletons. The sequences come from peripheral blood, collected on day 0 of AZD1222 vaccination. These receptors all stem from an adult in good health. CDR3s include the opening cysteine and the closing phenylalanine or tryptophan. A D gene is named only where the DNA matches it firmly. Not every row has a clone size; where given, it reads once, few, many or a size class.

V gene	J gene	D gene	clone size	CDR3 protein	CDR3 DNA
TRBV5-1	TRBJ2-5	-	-	CASSSPGIETQYF	TGCGCCAGCAGCTCACCGGGAATAGAGACCCAGTACTTC
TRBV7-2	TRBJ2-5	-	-	CASSLGLQGETQYF	TGTGCCAGCAGCTTAGGTTTACAGGGAGAGACCCAGTACTTC
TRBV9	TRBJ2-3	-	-	CASSDRGASTDTQYF	TGTGCCAGCAGCGATCGGGGGGCGAGCACAGATACGCAGTATTTT
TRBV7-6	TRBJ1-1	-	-	CASSLEQAVHTEAFF	TGTGCCAGCAGCTTAGAACAGGCTGTACACACTGAAGCTTTCTTT
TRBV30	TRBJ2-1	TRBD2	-	CAWSSGGPYYNEQFF	TGTGCCTGGAGTTCGGGGGGGCCCTACTACAATGAGCAGTTCTTC
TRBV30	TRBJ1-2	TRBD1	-	CAWSAVVGGHRGPYGYTF	TGTGCCTGGAGTGCTGTAGTAGGGGGCCACCGCGGTCCCTATGGCTACACCTTC
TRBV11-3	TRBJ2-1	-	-	CASSSRGSNNEQFF	TGTGCCAGCAGCTCCCGGGGGAGCAACAATGAGCAGTTCTTC
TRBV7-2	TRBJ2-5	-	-	CASSPGLLAQYF	TGTGCCAGCAGCCCGGGACTTCTGGCCCAGTACTTC
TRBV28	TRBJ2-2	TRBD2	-	CASRRGGQSGELFF	TGTGCCAGCAGGCGGGGGGGCCAGTCCGGGGAGCTGTTTTTT
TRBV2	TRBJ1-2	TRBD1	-	CATQAGTGFGYTF	TGTGCCACCCAGGCCGGGACAGGGTTCGGCTACACCTTC
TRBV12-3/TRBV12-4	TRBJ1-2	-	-	CASSLAVYGYTF	TGTGCCAGCAGTTTAGCCGTCTATGGCTACACCTTC
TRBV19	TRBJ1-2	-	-	CASSMRGRAEGYTF	TGTGCCAGTAGTATGCGGGGCAGGGCAGAGGGCTACACCTTC
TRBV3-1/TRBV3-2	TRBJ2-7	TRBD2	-	CASGPSGGAYEQYF	TGTGCCAGCGGACCTAGCGGGGGGGCCTACGAGCAGTACTTC
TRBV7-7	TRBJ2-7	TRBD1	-	CASSSGQGRNYEQYF	TGTGCTAGCAGCTCGGGACAGGGGAGGAACTACGAGCAGTACTTC
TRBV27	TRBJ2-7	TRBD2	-	CASSLSLAGSDEQYF	TGTGCCAGCAGTTTGTCGTTAGCGGGGTCCGACGAGCAGTACTTC
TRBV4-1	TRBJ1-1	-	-	CASSQGRLLEAFF	TGCGCCAGCAGCCAAGGCAGATTACTTGAAGCTTTCTTT
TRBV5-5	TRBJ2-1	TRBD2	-	CASTRTSGNEQFF	TGTGCCAGCACAAGGACTAGCGGGAATGAGCAGTTCTTC
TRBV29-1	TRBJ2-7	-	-	CSVVDWDLHEQYF	TGCAGCGTTGTGGATTGGGATCTCCACGAGCAGTACTTC
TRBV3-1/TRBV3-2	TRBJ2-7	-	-	CASSQDRGHRNEQYF	TGTGCCAGCAGCCAAGATAGGGGTCATAGGAACGAGCAGTACTTC
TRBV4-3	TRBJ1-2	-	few	CASSQANGYTF	TGCGCCAGCAGCCAAGCAAATGGCTACACCTTC
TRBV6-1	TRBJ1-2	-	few	CASSESGRDGYTF	TGTGCCAGCAGTGAATCGGGCAGGGACGGCTACACCTTC
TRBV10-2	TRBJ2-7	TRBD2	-	CASFSGGAYEQYF	TGCGCCAGCTTTAGCGGGGGGGCCTACGAGCAGTACTTC
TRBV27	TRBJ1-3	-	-	CASSYSRVGSGNTIYF	TGTGCCAGCAGCTATTCCAGGGTTGGATCCGGAAACACCATATATTTT
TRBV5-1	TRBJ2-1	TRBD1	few	CASSLRTGDNEQFF	TGCGCCAGCAGCTTGAGGACAGGGGACAATGAGCAGTTCTTC
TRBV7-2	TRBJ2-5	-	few	CASSPLGETQYF	TGTGCCAGCAGCCCCCTCGGAGAGACCCAGTACTTC
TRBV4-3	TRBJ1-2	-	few	CASSQGIDPPYGYTF	TGCGCCAGCAGCCAAGGAATAGATCCCCCCTATGGCTACACCTTC
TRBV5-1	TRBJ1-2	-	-	CASSQGRGGDGYTF	TGCGCCAGCAGCCAAGGGCGGGGCGGGGATGGCTACACCTTC
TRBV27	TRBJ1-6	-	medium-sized	CASSREIRSYNSPLHF	TGTGCCAGCAGTCGGGAGATTAGATCCTATAATTCACCCCTCCACTTT
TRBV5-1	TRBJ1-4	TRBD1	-	CASSRGTDPATNEKLFF	TGCGCCAGCAGCCGCGGGACAGACCCTGCAACTAATGAAAAACTGTTTTTT
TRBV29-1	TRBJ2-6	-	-	CSVRGSGANVLTF	TGCAGCGTTAGGGGCTCTGGGGCCAACGTCCTGACTTTC
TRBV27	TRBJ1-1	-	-	CASSPTTIKQGRDTEAFF	TGTGCCAGCAGTCCGACTACGATAAAACAGGGAAGGGACACTGAAGCTTTCTTT